This entry lists 19 T cell receptor beta chains sequenced from one sample in a study of blood T cell repertoires in COVID-19 (TCRdb year 2020). The receptor library was made with the immunoSEQ multiplex PCR assay. TCRdb stores this immuneACCESS table with in-frame sequences only. Part of the clones is absent; in the studies checked, under half of the shortfall reflects unresolved V genes, and no reason is known for the rest. Here the sample has hundreds of thousands of clones; about 90% occur a single time. The leading ten clones occupy approximately 1.9% of the sample. Material: PBMCs or T cells enriched from blood (not recorded which). The receptor set was obtained from a woman under 30 who had recovered from COVID-19.

This clone was seen more than once but under ten times. The chain employs TRBV19 and TRBJ2-3, with D perhaps TRBD2 (5 bases). V was shortened by 9 bases and J by 1 base, with 14 bases between the two germline ends. The CDR3 is made up of 14 amino acids. Germline V gene data show CDR1 as LNHDA and CDR2 as SQIVND (reference sequence). CDR3 loop: CASRTWGGTDTQYF. CDR3 sequence (DNA): TGTGCCAGCCGGACTTGGGGTGGCACAGATACGCAGTATTTT.

The gene calls are TRBV7-2 and TRBJ1-1; 7 bases match TRBD1. The CDR3 spans 14 residues. With V trimmed by 5 bases and J by 4 bases, 7 bases remained unmatched. CDR1 and CDR2 from the germline V gene are SGHTA and FQGNSA. As DNA, the CDR3 is TGTGCCAGCAGCCCAAATTCAGGGGGCACTGAAGCTTTCTTT. This translates into CASSPNSGGTEAFF. The full variable domain, its missing parts supplied by reference TRBV7-2 and TRBJ1-1, is GAGVSQSPSNKVTEKGKDVELRCDPISGHTALYWYRQSLGQGLEFLIYFQGNSAPDKSGLPSDRFSAERTGGSVSTLTIQRTQQEDSAVYLCASSPNSGGTEAFFGQGTRLTVV.

The V gene is TRBV19, the J gene TRBJ2-7; D ambiguous. The CDR3 has 13 amino acids. V was pared by 4 bases and J by 5 bases, with 12 bases between. Germline assignment: CDR1 LNHDA and CDR2 SQIVND (reference sequence). The CDR3 DNA reads as TGTGCCAGTAGTAGGAGACCCCTGGACGAGCAGTACTTC. As protein: CASSRRPLDEQYF.

The chain combines TRBV6-1 with TRBJ1-2; no definite D call. CDR3 length equals 14 residues. Germline CDR1 MNHNS, CDR2 SASEGT. V lost 0 bases and J 2 bases, leaving 7 bases between the germline ends. CDR3 residues: CASSEASGNYGYTF. The CDR3 region has the DNA TGTGCCAGCAGTGAAGCGTCGGGGAACTATGGCTACACCTTC.

This chain connects TRBV2 to TRBJ1-6; TRBD1 matches 9 bases. Germline V gives CDR1 SNHLY, CDR2 FYNNEI. The CDR3 is made up of 14 amino acids. V dropped 8 bases and J dropped 7; count of bases not matched to a gene: 6. CDR3 nucleotide sequence: TGTGCCAGCCTACGAGGACAGGGGAATTCACCCCTCCACTTT. It yields the protein CASLRGQGNSPLHF.

The J gene is TRBJ2-3, the V gene TRBV5-1; a possible D gene is TRBD2 (5 bases). Trimming stripped 2 bases from V and 0 bases from J, with 10 bases between. The CDR3 has 15 amino acids. CDR1 is SGHRS, CDR2 YFSETQ, per germline. This CDR3 is CASSFSPGSTDTQYF. The CDR3 nucleotides read TGCGCCAGCAGCTTCTCTCCGGGGAGCACAGATACGCAGTATTTT.

The chain carries TRBV7-6 and TRBJ2-1; TRBD2 agrees at 11 bases. With 6 bases clipped from V and 4 bases from J, the junction kept 8 bases outside the gene matches. This CDR3 is built from 16 residues. CDR1 is SGHVS and CDR2 is FNYEAQ in the germline V gene. CDR3: CASSPIAGGEYNEQFF. The CDR3 DNA reads TGTGCCAGCAGTCCTATAGCGGGAGGGGAATACAATGAGCAGTTCTTC. The full variable domain, with the rest looked up from reference TRBV7-6 and TRBJ2-1, is GAGVSQSPRYKVTKRGQDVALRCDPISGHVSLYWYRQALGQGPEFLTYFNYEAQQDKSGLPNDRFSAERPEGSISTLTIQRTEQRDSAMYRCASSPIAGGEYNEQFFGPGTRLTVL.

The J gene is TRBJ2-3, the V gene TRBV4-2, with D uncertain. The CDR3 spans 14 residues. In germline, CDR1 is LGHNA, CDR2 YNFKEQ. V lost 0 bases and J lost 6, with 10 bases in between. CDR3 amino acids: CASSQDEVGDTQYF. The CDR3, as DNA: TGTGCCAGCAGCCAAGATGAGGTCGGCGATACGCAGTATTTT.

This clone has a single count. This sequence joins TRBV5-1 and TRBJ1-2, with D perhaps matching TRBD1 (5 bases). V was pared by 0 bases and J by 4 bases, with 7 bases between. Germline V gives CDR1 SGHRS, CDR2 YFSETQ. This CDR3 is built from 13 residues. The CDR3 loop is CASSLAQGYGYTF. DNA for the CDR3: TGCGCCAGCAGCTTGGCCCAGGGCTATGGCTACACCTTC.

This clone came up once. The chain uses TRBV28 and TRBJ1-4; possible D gene TRBD1, 5 bases. The CDR3 consists of 16 residues. Trimming stripped 4 bases from V and 7 bases from J, with 19 bases between. Per germline, CDR1 MDHEN and CDR2 SYDVKM. CDR3 sequence (DNA): TGTGCCAGCAGTTCCCCGGGGTGGGGGAGGGCTGAAAAACTGTTTTTT. It translates to CASSSPGWGRAEKLFF. Full variable domain (outside the CDR3, taken from reference TRBV28 and TRBJ1-4): DVKVTQSSRYLVKRTGEKVFLECVQDMDHENMFWYRQDPGLGLRLIYFSYDVKMKEKGDIPEGYSVSREKKERFSLILESASTNQTSMYLCASSSPGWGRAEKLFFGSGTQLSVL.

This chain connects TRBV28 to TRBJ1-2; D unresolved. CDR1 and CDR2 from the germline V gene are MDHEN and SYDVKM. The V gene lost 6 bases and the J gene lost 3 bases, with 8 bases spanning the gap. The CDR3 spans 12 residues. CDR3 sequence: CASSPLHYGYTF. The CDR3 DNA reads as TGTGCCAGCAGCCCCCTCCACTATGGCTACACCTTC.

This chain uses TRBV5-4 with TRBJ2-2; D possibly corresponds to TRBD2 (6 bases). The CDR3 is 17 amino acids. V shed 4 bases and J shed 5 bases, with 21 bases lying between them. Germline V gene lookup returns CDR1 SGHNT and CDR2 YYREEE (reference sequence). CDR3 bases: TGTGCCAGCAGCCCCCCCACTGGCGGGGAGTCAACCGGGGAGCTGTTTTTT. Its protein product is CASSPPTGGESTGELFF.

The CDR3 DNA reads TGTGCCAGCAGCTTCACAGGGGGCGGTGGCTACACCTTC. Amino acids: CASSFTGGGGYTF. The genes are TRBV7-8 and TRBJ1-2; 9 bases map to TRBD1. Germline V gives CDR1 SGHVS, CDR2 FQNEAQ. V lost 3 bases, J lost 7 bases, and 3 bases stayed unmatched. This CDR3 is 13 amino acids long.

The chain employs TRBV5-1 and TRBJ2-2; 9 positions match TRBD1. Germline CDR1 SGHRS, CDR2 YFSETQ. The CDR3 loop spans 14 amino acids. J gave up 5 bases and V 5 bases, and 4 bases lay outside the gene matches. CDR3 residues: CASRGQGGTGELFF. The CDR3 bases are TGCGCCAGCAGGGGACAGGGCGGAACCGGGGAGCTGTTTTTT.

The CDR3 here is CASSFSGRSTDTQYF. The CDR3 region has the DNA TGTGCCAGCAGCTTTAGCGGGAGGAGCACAGATACGCAGTATTTT. J is TRBJ2-3 and V is TRBV9; 10 bases fit TRBD2. V lost 4 bases to trimming and J lost 0 bases; unmatched junction nucleotides: 2. CDR1 and CDR2 from the germline V gene are SGDLS and YYNGEE. CDR3 length: 15 residues.

Only one count was recorded for this clone. This rearrangement joins TRBV24-1 to TRBJ1-2, with 8 bases aligning to TRBD1. The CDR3 runs to 18 residues. J gave up 3 bases and V 5 bases, and 16 bases lay outside the gene matches. Germline CDR1 reads KGHDR; CDR2 reads SFDVKD. CDR3 in amino acids: CATSGTPGTGNWDYGYTF. CDR3 nucleotide sequence: TGTGCCACCAGTGGAACCCCCGGGACAGGCAACTGGGACTATGGCTACACCTTC.

The gene calls are TRBV6-4 and TRBJ1-4, with D hard to call. Germline CDR1 is MRHNA and CDR2 is SNTAGT. V was cut by 7 bases and J by 8 bases, with 23 bases left in between. CDR3 length equals 16 residues. Here the CDR3 DNA reads TGTGCCAGCAAAAGACACAGAACTTCGTATAGAGAAAAACTGTTTTTT. Protein product: CASKRHRTSYREKLFF.

The chain has TRBV3-1 (or the pseudogene TRBV3-2) and TRBJ1-2; possible D gene TRBD1, 6 bases. Germline CDR1 reads LGHDT; CDR2 reads YNNKEL (reference sequence). Trimming removed 4 bases from V and 2 bases from J, with 11 bases in between. The CDR3 sequence is 14 residues long. The CDR3 protein is CASSPRGQNYGYTF. CDR3 bases: TGTGCCAGCAGCCCCAGGGGCCAAAACTATGGCTACACCTTC.

V gene TRBV11-3 combines with J gene TRBJ1-2, with TRBD1 identical over 9 bases. The CDR3 spans 14 residues. V lost 5 bases to trimming and J lost 6 bases; unmatched junction nucleotides: 7. Germline V gives CDR1 SGHNT, CDR2 YENEEA. CDR3 in DNA: TGTGCCAGCAGCAACAGGGACAGGGACCATGGCTACACCTTC. Translation: CASSNRDRDHGYTF. Full variable domain (rest looked up from reference TRBV11-3 and TRBJ1-2): EAGVVQSPRYKIIEKKQPVAFWCNPISGHNTLYWYLQNLGQGPELLIRYENEEAVDDSQLPKDRFSAERLKGVDSTLKIQPAELGDSAVYLCASSNRDRDHGYTFGSGTRLTVV.